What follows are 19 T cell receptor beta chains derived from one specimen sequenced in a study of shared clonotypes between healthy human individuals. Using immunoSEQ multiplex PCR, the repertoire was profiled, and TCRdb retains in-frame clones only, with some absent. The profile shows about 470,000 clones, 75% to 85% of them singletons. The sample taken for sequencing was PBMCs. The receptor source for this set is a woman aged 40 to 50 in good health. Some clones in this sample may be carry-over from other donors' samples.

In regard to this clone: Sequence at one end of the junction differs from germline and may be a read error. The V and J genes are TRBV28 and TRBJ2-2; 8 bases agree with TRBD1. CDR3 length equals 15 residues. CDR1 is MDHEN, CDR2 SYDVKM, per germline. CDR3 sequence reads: CASSSYRGNAGELFF. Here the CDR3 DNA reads TGTGCCAGCAGTTCCTACAGGGGGAACGCCGGGGAGCTGTTTTTT.

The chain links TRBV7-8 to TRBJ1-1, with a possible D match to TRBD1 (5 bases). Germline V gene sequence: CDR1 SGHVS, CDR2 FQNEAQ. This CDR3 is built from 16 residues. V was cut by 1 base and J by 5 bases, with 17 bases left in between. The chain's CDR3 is CASSLDVGAQRTEAFF. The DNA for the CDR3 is TGTGCCAGCAGCTTAGACGTAGGGGCCCAGAGAACTGAAGCTTTCTTT.

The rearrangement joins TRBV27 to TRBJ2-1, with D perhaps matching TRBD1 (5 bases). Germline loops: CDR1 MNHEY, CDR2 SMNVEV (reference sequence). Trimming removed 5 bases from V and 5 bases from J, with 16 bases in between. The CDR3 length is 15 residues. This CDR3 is CASSRRQLGNNEQFF. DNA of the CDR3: TGTGCCAGCAGTAGACGACAGCTTGGTAACAATGAGCAGTTCTTC.

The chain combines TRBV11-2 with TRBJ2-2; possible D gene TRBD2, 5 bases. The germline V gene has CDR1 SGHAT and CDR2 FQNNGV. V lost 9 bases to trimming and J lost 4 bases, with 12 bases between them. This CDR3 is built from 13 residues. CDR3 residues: CASLALRTGELFF. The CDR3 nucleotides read TGTGCCAGTCTAGCCTTACGCACCGGGGAGCTGTTTTTT.

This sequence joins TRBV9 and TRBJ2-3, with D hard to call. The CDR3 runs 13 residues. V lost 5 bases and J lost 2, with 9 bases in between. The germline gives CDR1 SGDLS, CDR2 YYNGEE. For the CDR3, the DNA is TGTGCCAGCAGTGAGGCCCACACAGATACGCAGTATTTT. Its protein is CASSEAHTDTQYF.

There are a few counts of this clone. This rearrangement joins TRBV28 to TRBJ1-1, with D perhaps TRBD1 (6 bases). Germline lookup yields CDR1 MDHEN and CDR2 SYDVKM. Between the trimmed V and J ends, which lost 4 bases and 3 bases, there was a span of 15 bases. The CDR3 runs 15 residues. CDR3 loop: CASSSPHREDTEAFF. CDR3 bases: TGTGCCAGCAGTTCCCCCCACAGGGAAGACACTGAAGCTTTCTTT. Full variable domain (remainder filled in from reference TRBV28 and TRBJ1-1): DVKVTQSSRYLVKRTGEKVFLECVQDMDHENMFWYRQDPGLGLRLIYFSYDVKMKEKGDIPEGYSVSREKKERFSLILESASTNQTSMYLCASSSPHREDTEAFFGQGTRLTVV.

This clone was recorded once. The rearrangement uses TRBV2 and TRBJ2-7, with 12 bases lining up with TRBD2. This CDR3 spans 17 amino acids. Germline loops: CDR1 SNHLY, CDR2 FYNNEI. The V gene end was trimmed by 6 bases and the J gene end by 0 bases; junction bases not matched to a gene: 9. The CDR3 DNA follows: TGTGCCAGCAGCCAGGGACTAGCGGGCCTTAGCTCCTACGAGCAGTACTTC. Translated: CASSQGLAGLSSYEQYF.

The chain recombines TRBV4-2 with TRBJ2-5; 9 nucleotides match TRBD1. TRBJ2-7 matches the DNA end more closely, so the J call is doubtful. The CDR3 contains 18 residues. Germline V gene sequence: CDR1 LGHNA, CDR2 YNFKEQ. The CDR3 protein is CASSPQIGWGQGTNEQYF. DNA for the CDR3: TGTGCCAGCAGCCCACAAATCGGGTGGGGACAGGGTACCAACGAGCAGTACTTC.

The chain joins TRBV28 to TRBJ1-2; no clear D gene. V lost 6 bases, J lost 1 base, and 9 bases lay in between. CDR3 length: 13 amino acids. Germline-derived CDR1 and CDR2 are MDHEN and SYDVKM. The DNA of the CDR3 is TGTGCCAGCAGCACGGACGTTAACTATGGCTACACCTTC. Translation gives CASSTDVNYGYTF.

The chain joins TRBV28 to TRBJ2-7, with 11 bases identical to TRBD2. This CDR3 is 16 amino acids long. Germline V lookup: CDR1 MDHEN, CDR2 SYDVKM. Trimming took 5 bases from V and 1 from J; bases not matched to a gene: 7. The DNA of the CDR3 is TGTGCCAGCAGTCCCCCTAGCGGGAGGAGATCCTACGAGCAGTACTTC. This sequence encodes CASSPPSGRRSYEQYF.

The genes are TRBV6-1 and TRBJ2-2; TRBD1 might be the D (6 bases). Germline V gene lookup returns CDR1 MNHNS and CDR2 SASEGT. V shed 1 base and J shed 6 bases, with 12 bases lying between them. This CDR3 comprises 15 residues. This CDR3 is CASSEGTGNSGELFF. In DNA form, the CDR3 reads TGTGCCAGCAGTGAAGGAACAGGGAATTCCGGGGAGCTGTTTTTT.

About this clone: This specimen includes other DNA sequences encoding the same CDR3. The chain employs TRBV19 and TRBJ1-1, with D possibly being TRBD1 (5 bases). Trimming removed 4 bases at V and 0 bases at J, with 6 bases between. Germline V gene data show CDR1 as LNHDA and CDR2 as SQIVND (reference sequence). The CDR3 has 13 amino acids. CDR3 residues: CASSTTVNTEAFF. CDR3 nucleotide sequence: TGTGCCAGTAGTACGACAGTGAACACTGAAGCTTTCTTT. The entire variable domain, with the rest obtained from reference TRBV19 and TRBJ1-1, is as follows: DGGITQSPKYLFRKEGQNVTLSCEQNLNHDAMYWYRQDPGQGLRLIYYSQIVNDFQKGDIAEGYSVSREKKESFPLTVTSAQKNPTAFYLCASSTTVNTEAFFGQGTRLTVV.

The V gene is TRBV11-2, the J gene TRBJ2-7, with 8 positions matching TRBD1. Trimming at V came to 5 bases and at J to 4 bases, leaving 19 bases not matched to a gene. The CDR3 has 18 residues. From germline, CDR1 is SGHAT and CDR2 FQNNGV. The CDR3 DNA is TGTGCCAGCAGCCCAATACGGGGCGCGACAGGGGTTTTGTACGAGCAGTACTTC. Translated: CASSPIRGATGVLYEQYF.

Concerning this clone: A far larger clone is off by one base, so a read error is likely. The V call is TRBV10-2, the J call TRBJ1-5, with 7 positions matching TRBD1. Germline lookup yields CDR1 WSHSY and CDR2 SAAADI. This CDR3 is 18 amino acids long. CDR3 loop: CASNETGFELFSNQPQHF. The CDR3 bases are TGCGCCAGCAATGAGACAGGGTTCGAATTATTTAGCAATCAGCCCCAGCATTTT.

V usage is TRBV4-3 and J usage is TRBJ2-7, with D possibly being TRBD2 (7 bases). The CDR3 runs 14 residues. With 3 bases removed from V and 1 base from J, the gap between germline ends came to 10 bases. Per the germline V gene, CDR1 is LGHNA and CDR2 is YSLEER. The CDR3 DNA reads TGCGCCAGCAGCCAGAGGGGGGGGTCCTACGAGCAGTACTTC. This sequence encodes CASSQRGGSYEQYF.

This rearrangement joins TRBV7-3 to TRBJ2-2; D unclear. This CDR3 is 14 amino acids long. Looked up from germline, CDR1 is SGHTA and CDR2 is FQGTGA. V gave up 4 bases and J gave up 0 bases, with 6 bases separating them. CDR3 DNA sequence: TGTGCCAGCAGCTGGGATCCGAACACCGGGGAGCTGTTTTTT. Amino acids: CASSWDPNTGELFF. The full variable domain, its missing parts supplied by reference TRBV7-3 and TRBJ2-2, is GAGVSQTPSNKVTEKGKYVELRCDPISGHTALYWYRQSLGQGPEFLIYFQGTGAADDSGLPNDRFFAVRPEGSVSTLKIQRTERGDSAVYLCASSWDPNTGELFFGEGSRLTVL.

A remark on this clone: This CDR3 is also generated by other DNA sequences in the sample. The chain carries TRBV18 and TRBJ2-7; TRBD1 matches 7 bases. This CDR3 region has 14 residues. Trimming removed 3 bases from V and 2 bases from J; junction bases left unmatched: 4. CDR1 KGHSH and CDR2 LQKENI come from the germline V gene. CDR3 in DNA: TGTGCCAGCTCACCGAGGACAGGAACCTACGAGCAGTACTTC. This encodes CASSPRTGTYEQYF.

The CDR3 sequence is CASSKVETQYF. CDR3 nucleotide sequence: TGTGCCAGCAGCAAAGTGGAGACCCAGTACTTC. This chain joins TRBV2 and TRBJ2-5, with no clear D. Deletions cut 6 bases from V and 5 bases from J, with 7 bases between. The CDR3 is 11 residues long. Germline values: CDR1 SNHLY, CDR2 FYNNEI.

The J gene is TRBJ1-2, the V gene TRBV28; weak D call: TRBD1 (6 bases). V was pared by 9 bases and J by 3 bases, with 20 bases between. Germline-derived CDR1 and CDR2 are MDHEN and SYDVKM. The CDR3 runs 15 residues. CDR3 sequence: CASGSQGWLDYGYTF. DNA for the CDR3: TGTGCCAGTGGGTCCCAGGGGTGGCTAGACTATGGCTACACCTTC.